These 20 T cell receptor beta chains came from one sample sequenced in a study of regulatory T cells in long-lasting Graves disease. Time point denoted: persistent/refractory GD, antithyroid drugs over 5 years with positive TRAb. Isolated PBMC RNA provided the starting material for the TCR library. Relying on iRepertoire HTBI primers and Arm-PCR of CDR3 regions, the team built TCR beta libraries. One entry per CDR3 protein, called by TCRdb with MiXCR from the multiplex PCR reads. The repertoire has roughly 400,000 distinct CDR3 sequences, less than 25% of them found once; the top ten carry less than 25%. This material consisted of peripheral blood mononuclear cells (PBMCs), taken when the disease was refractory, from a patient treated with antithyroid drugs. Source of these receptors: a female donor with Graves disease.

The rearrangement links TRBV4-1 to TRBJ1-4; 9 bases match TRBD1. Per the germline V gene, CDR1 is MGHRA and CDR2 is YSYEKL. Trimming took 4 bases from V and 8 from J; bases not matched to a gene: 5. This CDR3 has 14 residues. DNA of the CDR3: TGCGCCAGCAGCCGAGGGACAGGGTACGAAAAACTGTTTTTT. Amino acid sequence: CASSRGTGYEKLFF.

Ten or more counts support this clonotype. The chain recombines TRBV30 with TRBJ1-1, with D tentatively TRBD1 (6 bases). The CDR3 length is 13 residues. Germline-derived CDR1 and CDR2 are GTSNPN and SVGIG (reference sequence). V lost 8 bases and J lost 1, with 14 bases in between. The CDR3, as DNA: TGTGCCGGTACAAGGGGGGGGAACACTGAAGCTTTCTTT. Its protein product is CAGTRGGNTEAFF.

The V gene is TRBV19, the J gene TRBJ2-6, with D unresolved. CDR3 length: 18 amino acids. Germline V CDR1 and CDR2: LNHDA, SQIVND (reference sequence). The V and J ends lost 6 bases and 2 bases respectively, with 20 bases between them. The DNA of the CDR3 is TGTGCCAGTAGCACCGAGACATTTCGCCCGACTGGGGCCAACGTCCTGACTTTC. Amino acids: CASSTETFRPTGANVLTF.

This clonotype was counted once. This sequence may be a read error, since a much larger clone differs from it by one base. The CDR3 loop is CAGSQLHEQYF. CDR3 DNA: TGTGCCGGCAGCCAATTGCACGAGCAGTACTTC. The V and J genes are TRBV7-9 and TRBJ2-7; unclear D gene. CDR3 length: 11 residues. Germline values: CDR1 SEHNR, CDR2 FQNEAQ (reference sequence).

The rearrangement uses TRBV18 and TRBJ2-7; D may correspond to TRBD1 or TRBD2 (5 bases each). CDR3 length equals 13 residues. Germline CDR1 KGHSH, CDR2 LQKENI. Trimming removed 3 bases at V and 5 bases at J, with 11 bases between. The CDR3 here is CASSPSRDHEQYF. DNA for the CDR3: TGTGCCAGCTCACCCTCCAGGGACCACGAGCAGTACTTC.

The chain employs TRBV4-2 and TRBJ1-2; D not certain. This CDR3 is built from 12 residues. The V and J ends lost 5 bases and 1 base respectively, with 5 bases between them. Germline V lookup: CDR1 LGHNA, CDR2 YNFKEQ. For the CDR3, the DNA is TGTGCCAGCAGCAAACTTAACTATGGCTACACCTTC. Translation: CASSKLNYGYTF.

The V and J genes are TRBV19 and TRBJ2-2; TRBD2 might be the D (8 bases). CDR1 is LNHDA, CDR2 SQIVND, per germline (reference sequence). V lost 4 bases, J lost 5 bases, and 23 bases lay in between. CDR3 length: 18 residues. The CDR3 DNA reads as TGTGCCAGTAGTAAGGGGGCCTCCGGGACTAGTATAACCGGGGAGCTGTTTTTT. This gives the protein CASSKGASGTSITGELFF. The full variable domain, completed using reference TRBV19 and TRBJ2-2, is DGGITQSPKYLFRKEGQNVTLSCEQNLNHDAMYWYRQDPGQGLRLIYYSQIVNDFQKGDIAEGYSVSREKKESFPLTVTSAQKNPTAFYLCASSKGASGTSITGELFFGEGSRLTVL.

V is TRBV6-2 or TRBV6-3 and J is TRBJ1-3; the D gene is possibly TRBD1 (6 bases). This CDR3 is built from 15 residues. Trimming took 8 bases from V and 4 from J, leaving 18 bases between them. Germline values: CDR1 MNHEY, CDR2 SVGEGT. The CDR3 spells CASGTGRQKGNTIYF. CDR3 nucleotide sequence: TGTGCCAGCGGAACAGGGAGGCAGAAAGGAAACACCATATATTTT.

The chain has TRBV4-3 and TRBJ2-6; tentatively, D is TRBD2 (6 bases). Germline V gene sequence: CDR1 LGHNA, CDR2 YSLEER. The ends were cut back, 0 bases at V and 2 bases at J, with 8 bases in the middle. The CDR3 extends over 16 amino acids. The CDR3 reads CASSQEEGTGANVLTF. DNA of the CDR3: TGCGCCAGCAGCCAAGAGGAGGGTACTGGGGCCAACGTCCTGACTTTC.

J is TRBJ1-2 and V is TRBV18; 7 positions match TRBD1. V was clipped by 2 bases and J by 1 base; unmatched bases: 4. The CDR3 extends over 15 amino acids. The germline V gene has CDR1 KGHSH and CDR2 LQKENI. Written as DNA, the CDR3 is TGTGCCAGCTCACCAGGGGACAGATTTAACTATGGCTACACCTTC. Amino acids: CASSPGDRFNYGYTF.

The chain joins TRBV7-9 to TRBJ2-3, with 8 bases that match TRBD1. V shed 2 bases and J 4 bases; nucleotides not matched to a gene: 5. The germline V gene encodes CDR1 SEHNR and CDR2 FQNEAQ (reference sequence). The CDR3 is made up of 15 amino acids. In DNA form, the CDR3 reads TGTGCCAGCAGCTTACGCGGACAGGGCGCAGATACGCAGTATTTT. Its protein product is CASSLRGQGADTQYF.

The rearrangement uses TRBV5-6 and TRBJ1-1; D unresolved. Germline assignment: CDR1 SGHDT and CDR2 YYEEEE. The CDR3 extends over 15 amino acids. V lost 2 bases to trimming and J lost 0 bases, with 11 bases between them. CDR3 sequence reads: CASSFGPLMNTEAFF. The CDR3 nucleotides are TGTGCCAGCAGCTTCGGGCCGCTCATGAACACTGAAGCTTTCTTT.

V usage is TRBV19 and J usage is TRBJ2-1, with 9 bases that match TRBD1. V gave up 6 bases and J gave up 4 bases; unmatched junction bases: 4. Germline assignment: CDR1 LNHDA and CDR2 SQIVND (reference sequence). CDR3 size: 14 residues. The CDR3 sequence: CASRGQGNYNEQFF. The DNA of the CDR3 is TGTGCCAGTAGGGGACAGGGCAATTACAATGAGCAGTTCTTC.

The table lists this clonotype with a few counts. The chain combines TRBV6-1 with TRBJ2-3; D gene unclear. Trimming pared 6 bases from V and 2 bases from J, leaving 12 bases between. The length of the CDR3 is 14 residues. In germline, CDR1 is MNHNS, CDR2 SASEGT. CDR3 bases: TGTGCCAGCAGCCCCCGTGGTCTCACAGATACGCAGTATTTT. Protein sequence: CASSPRGLTDTQYF.

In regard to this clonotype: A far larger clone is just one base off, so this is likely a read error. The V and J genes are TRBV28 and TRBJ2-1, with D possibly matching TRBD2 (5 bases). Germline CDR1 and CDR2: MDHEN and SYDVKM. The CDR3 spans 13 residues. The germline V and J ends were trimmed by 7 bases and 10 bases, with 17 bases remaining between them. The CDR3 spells CASNPGRLREQFF. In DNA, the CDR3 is TGTGCCAGCAACCCGGGAAGGCTAAGGGAGCAGTTCTTC.

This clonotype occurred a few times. This CDR3 is CASNLGGGWGTYEQYF. The CDR3 DNA sequence: TGTGCCAGCAATTTGGGGGGGGGATGGGGAACCTACGAGCAGTACTTC. V gene TRBV6-1 combines with J gene TRBJ2-7; 7 nucleotides agree with TRBD2. CDR1 is MNHNS and CDR2 is SASEGT in the germline V gene. V shed 7 bases and J 2 bases; nucleotides not matched to a gene: 14. This CDR3 is 16 amino acids long.

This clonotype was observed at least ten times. The DNA for the CDR3 is TGTGCCAGCAGCTCGGGACAGGGGGTAAACGAGCAGTACTTC. Encoded protein: CASSSGQGVNEQYF. The chain recombines TRBV7-9 with TRBJ2-7, with 11 bases lining up with TRBD1. The germline V gene has CDR1 SEHNR and CDR2 FQNEAQ (reference sequence). Losses at the gene ends were 4 bases for V and 5 bases for J; bases not matched to a gene: 4. This CDR3 region has 14 residues.

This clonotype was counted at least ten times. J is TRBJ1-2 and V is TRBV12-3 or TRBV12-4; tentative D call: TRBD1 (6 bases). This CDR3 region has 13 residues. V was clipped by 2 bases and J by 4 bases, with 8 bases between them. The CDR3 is CASSLTRGYGYTF. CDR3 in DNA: TGTGCCAGCAGTTTAACCAGGGGCTATGGCTACACCTTC.

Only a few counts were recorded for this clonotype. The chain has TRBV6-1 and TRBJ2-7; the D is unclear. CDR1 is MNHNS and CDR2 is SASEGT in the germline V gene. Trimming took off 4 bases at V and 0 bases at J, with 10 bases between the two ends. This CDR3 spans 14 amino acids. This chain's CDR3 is CASSALPPSYEQYF. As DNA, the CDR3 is TGTGCCAGCAGTGCTCTACCACCCTCCTACGAGCAGTACTTC.

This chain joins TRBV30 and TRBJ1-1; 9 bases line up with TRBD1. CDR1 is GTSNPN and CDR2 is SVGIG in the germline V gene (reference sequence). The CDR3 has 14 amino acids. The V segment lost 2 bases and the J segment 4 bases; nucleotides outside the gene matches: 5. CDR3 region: CAWSNRDRVTEAFF. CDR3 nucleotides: TGTGCCTGGAGTAACCGGGACAGGGTCACTGAAGCTTTCTTT. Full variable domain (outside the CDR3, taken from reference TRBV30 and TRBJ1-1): SQTIHQWPATLVQPVGSPLSLECTVEGTSNPNLYWYRQAAGRGLQLLFYSVGIGQISSEVPQNLSASRPQDRQFILSSKKLLLSDSGFYLCAWSNRDRVTEAFFGQGTRLTVV.